These 2 T cell receptor beta chains originate from one sample sequenced in a study of blood T cell repertoires in COVID-19. Clones were sequenced by immunoSEQ multiplex PCR, and TCRdb holds only the in-frame ones, with some missing. Among roughly 140,000 clones listed, more than 65% were seen once. The specimen was peripheral blood. These receptors were collected from a woman between 45 and 65 years old in a cohort sampled during active or convalescent COVID-19.

The V and J genes are TRBV6-1 and TRBJ2-7; 8 bases agree with TRBD1. Germline CDR1 MNHNS, CDR2 SASEGT. The CDR3 loop spans 16 amino acids. Trimming took 4 bases from V and 3 from J; bases not matched to a gene: 11. CDR3 protein: CASSGLRTGGRYEQYF. The CDR3 DNA is TGTGCCAGCAGTGGTTTACGAACAGGGGGTCGCTACGAGCAGTACTTC.

The chain carries TRBV10-1 and TRBJ2-7, with 7 nucleotides matching TRBD2. The germline CDR1 and CDR2 sequences are WNHNN and SYGVQD (reference sequence). After removal of 6 bases from V and 4 bases from J, the junction contained 9 bases not matched to a gene. The CDR3 is 14 residues long. The DNA for the CDR3 is TGCGCCAGCAGCGCGACTAGCTCGGGTTACGAGCAGTACTTC. Translating gives CASSATSSGYEQYF.